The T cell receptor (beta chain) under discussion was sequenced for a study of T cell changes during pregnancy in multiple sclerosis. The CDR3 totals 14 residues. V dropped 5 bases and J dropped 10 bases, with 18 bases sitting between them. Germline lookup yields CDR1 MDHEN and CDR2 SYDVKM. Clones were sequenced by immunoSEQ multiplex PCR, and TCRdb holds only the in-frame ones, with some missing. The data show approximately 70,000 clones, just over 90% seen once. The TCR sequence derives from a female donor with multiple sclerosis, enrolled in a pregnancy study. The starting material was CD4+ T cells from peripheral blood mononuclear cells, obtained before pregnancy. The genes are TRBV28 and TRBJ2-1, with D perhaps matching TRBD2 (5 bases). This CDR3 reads CASSPPGTSDEQFF. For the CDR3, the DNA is TGTGCCAGCAGTCCACCGGGAACGTCCGACGAGCAGTTCTTC.